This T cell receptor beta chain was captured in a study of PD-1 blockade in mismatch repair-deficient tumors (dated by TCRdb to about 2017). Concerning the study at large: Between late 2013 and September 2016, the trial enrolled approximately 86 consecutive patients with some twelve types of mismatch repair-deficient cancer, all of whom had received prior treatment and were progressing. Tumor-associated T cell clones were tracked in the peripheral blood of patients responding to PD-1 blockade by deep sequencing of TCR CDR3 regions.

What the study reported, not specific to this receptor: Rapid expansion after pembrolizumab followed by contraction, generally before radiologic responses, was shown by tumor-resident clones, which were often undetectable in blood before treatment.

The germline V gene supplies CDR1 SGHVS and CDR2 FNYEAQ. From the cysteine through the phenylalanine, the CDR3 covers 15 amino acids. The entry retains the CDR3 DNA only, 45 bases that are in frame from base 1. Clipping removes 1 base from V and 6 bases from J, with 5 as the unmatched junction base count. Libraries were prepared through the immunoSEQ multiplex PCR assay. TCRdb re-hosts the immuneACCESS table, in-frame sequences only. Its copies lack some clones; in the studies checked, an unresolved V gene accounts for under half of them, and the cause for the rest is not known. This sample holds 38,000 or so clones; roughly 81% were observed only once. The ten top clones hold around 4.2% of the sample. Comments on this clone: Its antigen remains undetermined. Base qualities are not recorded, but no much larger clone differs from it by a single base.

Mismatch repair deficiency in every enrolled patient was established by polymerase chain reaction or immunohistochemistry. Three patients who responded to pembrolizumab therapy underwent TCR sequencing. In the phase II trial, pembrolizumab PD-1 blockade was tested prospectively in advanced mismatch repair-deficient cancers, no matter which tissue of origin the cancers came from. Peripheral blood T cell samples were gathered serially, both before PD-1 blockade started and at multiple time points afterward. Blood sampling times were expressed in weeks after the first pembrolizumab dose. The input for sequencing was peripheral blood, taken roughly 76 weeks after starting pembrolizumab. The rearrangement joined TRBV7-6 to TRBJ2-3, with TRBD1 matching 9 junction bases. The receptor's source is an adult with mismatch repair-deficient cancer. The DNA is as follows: TGTGCCAGCAGCTTAGTACAGGGGGCTTTTGATACGCAGTATTTT. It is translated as CASSLVQGAFDTQYF.